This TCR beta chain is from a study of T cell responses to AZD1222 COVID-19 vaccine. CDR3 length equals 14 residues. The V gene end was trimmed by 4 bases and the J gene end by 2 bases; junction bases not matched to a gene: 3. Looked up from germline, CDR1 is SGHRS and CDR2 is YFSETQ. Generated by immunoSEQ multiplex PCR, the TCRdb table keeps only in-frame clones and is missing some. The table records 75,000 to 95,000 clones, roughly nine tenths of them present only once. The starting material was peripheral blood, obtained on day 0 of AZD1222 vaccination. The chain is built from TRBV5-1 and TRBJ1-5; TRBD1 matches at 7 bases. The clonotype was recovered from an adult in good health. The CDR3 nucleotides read TGCGCCAGCAGCACGGGGACAGGCAATCAGCCCCAGCATTTT. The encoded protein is CASSTGTGNQPQHF. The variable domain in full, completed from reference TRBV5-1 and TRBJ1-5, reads KAGVTQTPRYLIKTRGQQVTLSCSPISGHRSVSWYQQTPGQGLQFLFEYFSETQRNKGNFPGRFSGRQFSNSRSEMNVSTLELGDSALYLCASSTGTGNQPQHFGDGTRLSIL.